This entry lists 14 T cell receptor beta chains sequenced from one sample in a study of CD8 T cells in Susac syndrome (dated by TCRdb to the late 2010s). The library was built by means of the immunoSEQ multiplex PCR assay. RNA was extracted with the RNeasy kit and about 0.5 to 1 ug was reverse transcribed using random hexamers. TCRdb cleaned the public reads at Q25 with fastp, built clones with MiXCR and kept in-frame beta chains. Each entry merges the rows of one CDR3 protein and shows their most common DNA and genes. This sample holds some 100,000 distinct CDR3 sequences; around 94% were observed only once. The ten largest make up approximately 0.097% of the sample. Source material: CD4+ T cells from PBMCs. The source of these receptors is a human donor with multiple sclerosis.

V gene TRBV4-2 combines with J gene TRBJ1-4, with 7 bases lining up with TRBD1. Losses at the gene ends were 0 bases for V and 8 bases for J; bases not matched to a gene: 6. The CDR3 sequence is 15 residues long. Germline V CDR1 and CDR2: LGHNA, YNFKEQ. The CDR3 nucleotides are TGTGCCAGCAGCCAAGATGGGACAGAAGTGGAAAAACTGTTTTTT. As protein: CASSQDGTEVEKLFF.

This sequence joins TRBV29-1 and TRBJ2-5; tentatively, D is TRBD2 (5 bases). This CDR3 region has 12 residues. Looked up from germline, CDR1 is SQVTM and CDR2 is ANQGSEA. Trimming shortened V by 4 bases and J by 7 bases, and 13 bases separated the two germline ends. As DNA, the CDR3 is TGCAGCGTTGGCGAGAGGGTGTCGACCCAGTACTTC. Its protein product is CSVGERVSTQYF.

The chain couples TRBV3-1 to TRBJ1-2; D is uncertain. The germline V and J ends were trimmed by 1 base and 4 bases, with 7 bases remaining between them. There are 13 residues in the CDR3. Germline loops: CDR1 LGHDT, CDR2 YNNKEL (reference sequence). CDR3 sequence reads: CASSQGRSYGYTF. CDR3 DNA sequence: TGTGCCAGCAGCCAAGGCAGATCCTATGGCTACACCTTC. Full variable domain (remainder filled in from reference TRBV3-1 and TRBJ1-2): DTAVSQTPKYLVTQMGNDKSIKCEQNLGHDTMYWYKQDSKKFLKIMFSYNNKELIINETVPNRFSPKSPDKAHLNLHINSLELGDSAVYFCASSQGRSYGYTFGSGTRLTVV.

The CDR3 region is CASSISRDRAGNQPQHF. In DNA, the CDR3 is TGTGCCAGTAGTATATCTCGGGACAGGGCGGGCAATCAGCCCCAGCATTTT. This sequence joins TRBV19 and TRBJ1-5, with 9 bases aligning to TRBD1. V was pared by 2 bases and J by 2 bases, with 7 bases of the junction left unmatched. The CDR3 has 17 amino acids. Germline lookup yields CDR1 LNHDA and CDR2 SQIVND (reference sequence).

The chain links TRBV9 to TRBJ2-2, with unresolved D. This CDR3 is built from 13 residues. CDR1 and CDR2 (germline): SGDLS, YYNGEE. Trimming took 0 bases from V and 6 from J, leaving 6 bases between them. CDR3 DNA sequence: TGTGCCAGCAGCGTAGTAAGGGCCGGGGAGCTGTTTTTT. It is translated as CASSVVRAGELFF.

The chain employs TRBV7-3 and TRBJ2-1; D perhaps matches TRBD2 (5 bases). CDR1 is SGHTA, CDR2 FQGTGA, per germline. Trimming left V 2 bases short and J 8 bases short, with 16 bases between. The length of the CDR3 is 15 residues. As DNA, the CDR3 is TGTGCCAGCAGCTTAGAGAGGGTGAGGGTACATGAGCAGTTCTTC. Protein sequence: CASSLERVRVHEQFF.

V usage is TRBV21-1 and J usage is TRBJ2-1; the table's TRBD1 call for D was not verified on the DNA. TRBV21-1 is recorded as a pseudogene. CDR3 length: 12 residues. The DNA of the CDR3 is TGTGCCCCCGGGACAGGGGAGAATGAGCAGTTCTTC. Its translation: CAPGTGENEQFF.

V is TRBV5-1 and J is TRBJ1-1; D unclear. Per the germline V gene, CDR1 is SGHRS and CDR2 is YFSETQ. CDR3 length: 15 residues. The ends were cut back, 4 bases at V and 1 base at J, with 14 bases in the middle. CDR3: CASSPGTAENTEAFF. DNA for the CDR3: TGCGCCAGCAGCCCGGGAACGGCGGAGAACACTGAAGCTTTCTTT. Full variable domain (missing parts from reference TRBV5-1 and TRBJ1-1): KAGVTQTPRYLIKTRGQQVTLSCSPISGHRSVSWYQQTPGQGLQFLFEYFSETQRNKGNFPGRFSGRQFSNSRSEMNVSTLELGDSALYLCASSPGTAENTEAFFGQGTRLTVV.

This chain links TRBV3-1 with TRBJ1-5; D is possibly TRBD1 (5 bases). The V gene's germline CDR1 is LGHDT and CDR2 YNNKEL (reference sequence). Deletions cut 1 base from V and 9 bases from J, with 13 bases between. The CDR3 runs to 14 residues. CDR3 amino acids: CASSQGRPQGPQHF. The CDR3 coding sequence is TGTGCCAGCAGCCAAGGCAGACCCCAGGGGCCCCAGCATTTT.

Notes on this clonotype: One junction end disagrees with the germline gene, perhaps due to a read error. The chain joins TRBV30 to TRBJ2-7; the D gene is possibly TRBD2 (7 bases). The CDR3 covers 12 residues. The germline CDR1 and CDR2 sequences are GTSNPN and SVGIG (reference sequence). CDR3 loop: CAWSLAGGLRNF. DNA of the CDR3: TGTGCCTGGAGCCTAGCCGGGGGGCTAAGGAACTTC. The full variable domain, completed using reference TRBV30 and TRBJ2-7, is SQTIHQWPATLVQPVGSPLSLECTVEGTSNPNLYWYRQAAGRGLQLLFYSVGIGQISSEVPQNLSASRPQDRQFILSSKKLLLSDSGFYLCAWSLAGGLRNFGPGTRLTVT.

The chain links TRBV15 to TRBJ2-1; no clear D gene. Germline values: CDR1 LNHNV, CDR2 YYDKDF (reference sequence). The CDR3 contains 15 residues. Trimming cost V 6 bases and J 0 bases, with 12 bases left between them. CDR3 in DNA: TGTGCCACCAGTAAACCCCTGAGCTCCTACAATGAGCAGTTCTTC. This codes for CATSKPLSSYNEQFF.

The rearrangement uses TRBV7-2 and TRBJ2-3, with D unresolved. The length of the CDR3 is 14 residues. Looked up from germline, CDR1 is SGHTA and CDR2 is FQGNSA. The V gene lost 4 bases and the J gene lost 4 bases, with 12 bases spanning the gap. This CDR3 is CASSSRAVADTQYF. CDR3 nucleotide sequence: TGTGCCAGCAGCTCCCGGGCCGTGGCAGATACGCAGTATTTT. Variable domain in full (rest from reference TRBV7-2 and TRBJ2-3): GAGVSQSPSNKVTEKGKDVELRCDPISGHTALYWYRQSLGQGLEFLIYFQGNSAPDKSGLPSDRFSAERTGGSVSTLTIQRTQQEDSAVYLCASSSRAVADTQYFGPGTRLTVL.

V is TRBV25-1 and J is TRBJ2-3; D is uncertain. The germline gives CDR1 MGHDK, CDR2 SYGVNS. The CDR3 extends over 12 amino acids. Trimming left V 11 bases short and J 2 bases short, with 11 bases between. The CDR3 spells CASAGNTDTQYF. DNA for the CDR3: TGTGCCTCTGCTGGCAACACAGATACGCAGTATTTT.

This chain links TRBV7-3 with TRBJ1-2; D gene unclear. The CDR3 is 13 residues long. The V gene lost 1 base and the J gene lost 2 bases, with 5 bases spanning the gap. Germline V CDR1 and CDR2: SGHTA, FQGTGA. The CDR3: CASSLKPNYGYTF. The CDR3, as DNA: TGTGCCAGCAGCTTAAAACCGAACTATGGCTACACCTTC. Drawing the rest from reference TRBV7-3 and TRBJ1-2, the complete variable domain is GAGVSQTPSNKVTEKGKYVELRCDPISGHTALYWYRQSLGQGPEFLIYFQGTGAADDSGLPNDRFFAVRPEGSVSTLKIQRTERGDSAVYLCASSLKPNYGYTFGSGTRLTVV.